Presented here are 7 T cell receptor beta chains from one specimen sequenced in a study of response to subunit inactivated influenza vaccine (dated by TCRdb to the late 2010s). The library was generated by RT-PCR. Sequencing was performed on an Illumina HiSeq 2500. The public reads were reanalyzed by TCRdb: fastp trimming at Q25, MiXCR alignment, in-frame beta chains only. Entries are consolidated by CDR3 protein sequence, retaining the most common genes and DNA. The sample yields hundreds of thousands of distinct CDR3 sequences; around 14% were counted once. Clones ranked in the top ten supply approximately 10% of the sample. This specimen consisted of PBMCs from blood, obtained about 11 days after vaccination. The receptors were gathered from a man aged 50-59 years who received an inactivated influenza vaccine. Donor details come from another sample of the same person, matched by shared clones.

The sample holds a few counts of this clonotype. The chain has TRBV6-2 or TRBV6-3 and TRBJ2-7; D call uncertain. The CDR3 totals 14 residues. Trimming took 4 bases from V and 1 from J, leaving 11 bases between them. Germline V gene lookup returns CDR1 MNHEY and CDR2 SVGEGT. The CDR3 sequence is CASSSPLQSYEQYF. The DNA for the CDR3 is TGTGCCAGCAGTTCCCCCTTACAATCCTACGAGCAGTACTTC.

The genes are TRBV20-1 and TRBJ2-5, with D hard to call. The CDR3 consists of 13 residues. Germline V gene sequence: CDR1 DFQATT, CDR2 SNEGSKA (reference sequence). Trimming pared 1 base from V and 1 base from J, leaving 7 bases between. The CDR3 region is CSARGIAQETQYF. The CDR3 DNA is TGCAGTGCTAGAGGTATAGCCCAAGAGACCCAGTACTTC.

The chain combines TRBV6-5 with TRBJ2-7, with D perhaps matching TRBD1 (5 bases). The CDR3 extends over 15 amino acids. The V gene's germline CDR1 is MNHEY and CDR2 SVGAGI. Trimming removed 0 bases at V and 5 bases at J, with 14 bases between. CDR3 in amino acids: CASSYSMVRVNEQYF. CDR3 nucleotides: TGTGCCAGCAGTTACTCGATGGTCAGGGTAAACGAGCAGTACTTC.

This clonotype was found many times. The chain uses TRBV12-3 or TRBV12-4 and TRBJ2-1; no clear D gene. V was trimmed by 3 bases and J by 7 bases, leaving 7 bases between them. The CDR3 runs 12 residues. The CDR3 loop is CASSFNGNEQFF. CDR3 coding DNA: TGTGCCAGCAGTTTCAATGGGAATGAGCAGTTCTTC.

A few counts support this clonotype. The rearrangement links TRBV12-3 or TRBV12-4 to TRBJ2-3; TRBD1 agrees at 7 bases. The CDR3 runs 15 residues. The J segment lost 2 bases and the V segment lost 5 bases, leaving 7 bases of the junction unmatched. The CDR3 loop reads CASSPRQGVTDTQYF. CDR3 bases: TGTGCCAGCAGTCCCCGACAGGGTGTCACAGATACGCAGTATTTT.

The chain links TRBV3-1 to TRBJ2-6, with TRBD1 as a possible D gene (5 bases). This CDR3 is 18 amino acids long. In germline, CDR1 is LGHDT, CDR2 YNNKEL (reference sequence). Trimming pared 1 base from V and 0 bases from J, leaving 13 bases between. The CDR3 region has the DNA TGTGCCAGCAGCCAAGTACTGACAGCAGGCTCTGGGGCCAACGTCCTGACTTTC. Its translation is CASSQVLTAGSGANVLTF.

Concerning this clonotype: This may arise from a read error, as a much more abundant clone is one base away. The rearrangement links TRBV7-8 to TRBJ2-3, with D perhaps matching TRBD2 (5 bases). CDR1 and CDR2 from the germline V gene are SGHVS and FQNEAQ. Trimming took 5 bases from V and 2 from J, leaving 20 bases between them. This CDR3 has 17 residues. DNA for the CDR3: TGTGCCAGCAGCAAAAGGGCCCCGGTGGACTCCACAGATACGCAGTATTTT. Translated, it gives CASSKRAPVDSTDTQYF.